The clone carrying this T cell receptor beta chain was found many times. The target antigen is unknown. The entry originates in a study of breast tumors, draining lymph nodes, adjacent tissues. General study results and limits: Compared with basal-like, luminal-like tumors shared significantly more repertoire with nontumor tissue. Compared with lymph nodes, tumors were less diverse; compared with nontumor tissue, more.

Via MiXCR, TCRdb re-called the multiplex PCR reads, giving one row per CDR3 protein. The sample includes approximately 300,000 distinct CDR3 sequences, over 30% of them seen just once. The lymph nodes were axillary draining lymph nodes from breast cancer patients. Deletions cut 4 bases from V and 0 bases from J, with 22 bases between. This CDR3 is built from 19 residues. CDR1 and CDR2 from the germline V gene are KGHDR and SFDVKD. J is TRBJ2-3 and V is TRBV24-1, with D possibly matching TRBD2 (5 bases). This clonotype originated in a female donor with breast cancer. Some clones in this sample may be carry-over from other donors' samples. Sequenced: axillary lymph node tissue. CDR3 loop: CATSDQRVVGESSTDTQYF. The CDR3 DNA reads TGTGCCACCAGTGACCAACGAGTGGTTGGGGAGAGTAGCACAGATACGCAGTATTTT.